Included here is one TCR beta chain sequence, with context. Antigen specificity is unknown. This entry belongs to a study of cytomegalovirus exposure and HLA in healthy donors. A multiplex PCR was run with 60 Vbeta primers and 13 Jbeta primers. The assay was immunoSEQ multiplex PCR, and TCRdb's table has in-frame clones only and misses some. The table lists approximately 130,000 clones, roughly 9% of them singletons. Findings and caveats of the study: In all likelihood, a cluster of highly shared sequence variants was a sequencing artifact. Most sequenced TCRs were rare (though some public TCRs occurred in many donors).

V lost 2 bases to trimming and J lost 2 bases, with 14 bases between them. CDR3 length: 16 amino acids. Germline lookup yields CDR1 SEHNR and CDR2 FQNEAQ (reference sequence). The clonotype originates from a woman aged 40 to 50 in good health and CMV-seropositive. The source material was PBMCs. The V gene is TRBV7-9, the J gene TRBJ2-3; D ambiguous. The CDR3 DNA reads as TGTGCCAGCAGCTTATTCTTGCCAGGTTCCACAGATACGCAGTATTTT. This translates into CASSLFLPGSTDTQYF.